The TCR beta chain described here comes from a study of OX40 agonist ivuxolimab in advanced cancers. The overall study: Mean age about 60 years, range 23 to 79; about 81% male. Study-level points and caveats: CD4+ T cells averaged fewer expanded clones than CD8+ T cells.

Notes on this clone: Its antigen remains unidentified.

Trimming removed 3 bases at V and 2 bases at J, with 11 bases between. This CDR3 is built from 15 residues. Germline V lookup: CDR1 ENHRY, CDR2 SYGVKD. The protocol was immunoSEQ multiplex PCR, while the TCRdb copy is restricted to in-frame clones and leaves out a portion. Of more than 100,000 clones in the sample, about nine tenths were seen once. This TCR was sampled from an adult with an advanced solid tumor such as melanoma, head and neck, liver or kidney cancer. V and J are TRBV10-3 and TRBJ1-3; D not certain. This specimen was CD4+ or CD8+ T cells sorted from blood, taken in a trial of the OX40 agonist ivuxolimab. The CDR3 sequence: CAISEGQFTGNTIYF. The CDR3 region has the DNA TGTGCCATCAGTGAAGGCCAGTTTACTGGAAACACCATATATTTT.